The source of this T cell receptor (beta chain) is a study of control samples from healthy donors and cancer patients (dated by TCRdb to the early 2020s). Points on this clone: Its target antigen remains unknown. Base qualities are not recorded, but no much larger clone differs from it by a single base.

The library was produced with the immunoSEQ multiplex PCR assay. TCRdb limited this immuneACCESS table to in-frame rearrangements with V and J called. A share of clones is missing; checked studies link under half to unresolved V genes, and the rest is unexplained. Present in this sample are 54,000 or so clones, roughly 94% of which were seen just once. The ten largest account for about 2.4% of the sample. Based on the germline V gene, the CDR1 and CDR2 sequences are SGHAT and FQNNGV. Trimming takes 4 bases from V and 2 bases from J, and the germline ends sit 13 bases apart. Inclusive of the bounding cysteine and phenylalanine, the CDR3 is 15 residues long. The CDR3 DNA has 45 bases and is translated from base 1.

The sequenced material came from blood. The TCR was taken from a man younger than 40 in good health. The chain joins TRBV11-2 to TRBJ2-3; the D gene remains uncertain. DNA sequence: TGTGCCAGCAGCTCCGGGTGGAGTTTCACAGATACGCAGTATTTT. This translates into CASSSGWSFTDTQYF.